This TCR beta chain emerged from a study of OX40 agonist ivuxolimab in advanced cancers. The table came from immunoSEQ multiplex PCR; TCRdb's copy has only in-frame clones and leaves some out. The table lists under 70,000 clones, 84% of them singletons, with roughly 4.5% in the top ten. The CDR3 is 19 amino acids. Germline CDR1 reads LNHDA; CDR2 reads SQIVND (reference sequence). The V gene end was trimmed by 2 bases and the J gene end by 2 bases; junction bases not matched to a gene: 18. No patient had autoimmune disease or received systemic immunosuppression. This receptor was identified in an adult with an advanced solid tumor such as melanoma, head and neck, liver or kidney cancer. Material: CD4+ or CD8+ T cells sorted from blood, obtained in a trial of the OX40 agonist ivuxolimab. The gene calls are TRBV19 and TRBJ2-7; 7 bases fit TRBD1. CDR3 region: CASSINPGQTRGNTYEQYF. The CDR3 DNA reads TGTGCCAGTAGTATAAATCCGGGACAGACGAGAGGGAACACCTACGAGCAGTACTTC.